This T cell receptor (beta chain) was recorded in a study of blood T cell repertoires in COVID-19. Ages ranged from about 18 to 89 years, with residence in approximately 23 US areas. Recovered status in Cohort 3 required two negative PCRs, clearance, or symptom resolution. Using immunoSEQ multiplex PCR, the repertoire was profiled, and TCRdb retains in-frame clones only, with some absent. The sample carries under 200,000 clones, about 88% recorded once. Germline CDR1 and CDR2: GTSNPN and SVGIG (reference sequence). The CDR3 runs 14 residues. J lost 7 bases, V lost 6 bases, and 10 bases had no gene match. This clone was seen only a few times.

The sample comprised PBMCs or T cells enriched from blood (not recorded which). The sequence derives from a woman aged 18-29 years who had recovered from COVID-19. This rearrangement joins TRBV30 to TRBJ2-2; 8 positions agree with TRBD2. The CDR3 protein is CACRGGGKFGELFF. CDR3 DNA sequence: TGTGCCTGCCGGGGGGGCGGGAAATTCGGGGAGCTGTTTTTT.